This entry lists 4 T cell receptor beta chains sequenced from one sample in a study of prognosis after radiotherapy for stage I lung cancer (dated by TCRdb to about 2021). The sample was run on an Illumina HiSeq 3000. Two rounds of multiplex PCR on genomic DNA were used to amplify the TCR beta CDR3 region. In the first round of PCR, primers specific to each TRBV and TRBJ gene were used, and the primer sequences are filed in Chinese patent CN105087789A. In TCRdb, the public reads were trimmed at Q25 with fastp and aligned with MiXCR, with productive beta chains retained. Under each unique CDR3 protein, matching rows form one entry showing the most common genes and DNA. Across this sample there are fewer than 65,000 distinct CDR3 sequences, with about 32% seen only once. The ten biggest clones cover about 9.2% of the sample. This sample comprised PBMCs, obtained before or after stereotactic body radiation therapy (not recorded which). These receptors came from a donor aged 50 or older with non-small cell lung cancer.

This clonotype was seen repeatedly, ten times or more. CDR3: CSVEGGRAREQYF. The CDR3 bases are TGCAGCGTTGAGGGCGGGAGGGCCAGAGAGCAGTACTTC. The rearrangement joins TRBV29-1 to TRBJ2-7; TRBD2 agrees at 9 bases. The CDR3 runs 13 residues. Germline CDR1 is SQVTM and CDR2 is ANQGSEA. Trimming at V came to 3 bases and at J to 7 bases, leaving 7 bases not matched to a gene.

With regard to this clonotype: The junction departs from germline at one end; a sequencing error may be responsible. The rearrangement uses TRBV5-1 and TRBJ2-1, with D possibly TRBD2 on 5 matching bases. CDR1 is SGHRS and CDR2 is YFSETQ in the germline V gene. CDR3 size: 13 residues. The CDR3 DNA follows: TGCGCCAGCAGCTATGAGCGCGGGTATGATCAGTTCTTC. Its protein product is CASSYERGYDQFF. The complete variable domain, with remaining parts taken from reference TRBV5-1 and TRBJ2-1, reads KAGVTQTPRYLIKTRGQQVTLSCSPISGHRSVSWYQQTPGQGLQFLFEYFSETQRNKGNFPGRFSGRQFSNSRSEMNVSTLELGDSALYLCASSYERGYDQFFGPGTRLTVL.

A single count supports this clonotype. A read error may be the cause here, since a much bigger clone is one base away. The chain has TRBV25-1 and TRBJ2-5; 16 nucleotides line up with TRBD2. The CDR3 is 17 amino acids. Per germline, CDR1 MGHDK and CDR2 SYGVNS. The CDR3 coding sequence is TGTTCCAGCAGCGGGACTAGCGGGAGGGATAAACAAGAGACCCAGTACTTC. Translation: CSSSGTSGRDKQETQYF.

The table lists this clonotype with many counts. The rearrangement uses TRBV28 and TRBJ1-4, with 8 bases that match TRBD1. V was clipped by 6 bases and J by 4 bases; unmatched bases: 13. CDR1 and CDR2 from the germline V gene are MDHEN and SYDVKM. The CDR3 has 17 residues. Here the CDR3 reads CASSPIYRGGGNEKLFF. CDR3 coding DNA: TGTGCCAGCAGCCCTATCTACAGGGGGGGTGGTAATGAAAAACTGTTTTTT.